The 19 T cell receptor beta chains given below trace back to one sample, sequenced in a study of cytomegalovirus exposure and HLA in healthy donors. Vbeta (60) and Jbeta (13) primers were used in the PCR. Repertoires were generated with immunoSEQ multiplex PCR, while TCRdb's copy carries only in-frame clones and drops some. Found here are around 200,000 clones, about 80% of them singletons; the top ten hold 15%. Sequencing was done on a sample of PBMCs. Source of these receptors: a man aged 40-50 years in good health and CMV-seronegative.

This chain links TRBV9 with TRBJ2-4; TRBD2 is a possible D gene (7 bases). Germline loops: CDR1 SGDLS, CDR2 YYNGEE. The CDR3 spans 14 residues. V was cut by 1 base and J by 7 bases, with 12 bases left in between. CDR3 bases: TGTGCCAGCAGCGTACTACAGGGAGGGAACATTCAGTACTTC. Residues: CASSVLQGGNIQYF.

The chain links TRBV5-6 to TRBJ2-5; TRBD1 is a possible D gene (5 bases). The J call is in doubt because the DNA end fits TRBJ2-7 better. The germline V gene has CDR1 SGHDT and CDR2 YYEEEE. This CDR3 is 14 amino acids long. The CDR3 coding sequence is TGTGCCAGCAGCTTGAACAGGCTGTCCTACGAGCAGTACTTC. It encodes CASSLNRLSYEQYF.

The V gene is TRBV5-1, the J gene TRBJ1-1, with D unclear. CDR3 length equals 13 residues. Germline loops: CDR1 SGHRS, CDR2 YFSETQ. V lost 0 bases to trimming and J lost 0 bases, with 3 bases between them. CDR3 sequence: CASSLVLNTEAFF. CDR3 bases: TGCGCCAGCAGCTTGGTCTTGAACACTGAAGCTTTCTTT.

The chain is built from TRBV19 and TRBJ2-7, with D tentatively TRBD1 (5 bases). The CDR3 length is 14 residues. Looked up from germline, CDR1 is LNHDA and CDR2 is SQIVND (reference sequence). V lost 4 bases and J 0 bases, leaving 10 bases between the germline ends. CDR3 DNA sequence: TGTGCCAGTAGTAGACAGCTAAGCTCCTACGAGCAGTACTTC. Translating gives CASSRQLSSYEQYF.

The genes are TRBV5-5 and TRBJ2-7; D might be TRBD1 (5 bases). The CDR3 loop spans 12 amino acids. Germline CDR1 SGHKS, CDR2 YYEKEE (reference sequence). The ends were cut back, 1 base at V and 6 bases at J, with 8 bases in the middle. CDR3 protein: CASSLTTGEQYF. For the CDR3, the DNA is TGTGCCAGCAGCTTGACTACAGGCGAGCAGTACTTC.

The CDR3, as DNA: TGTGCCAGCAGCTTAGGGGGACAGGGGTTGTCTGGAAACACCATATATTTT. Its protein product is CASSLGGQGLSGNTIYF. The chain carries TRBV7-2 and TRBJ1-3; 10 bases match TRBD1. The J segment lost 1 base and the V segment lost 1 base, leaving 4 bases of the junction unmatched. Germline V gene lookup returns CDR1 SGHTA and CDR2 FQGNSA. CDR3 length: 17 amino acids.

CDR3 residues: CASSLVGGGGNEQFF. CDR3 coding DNA: TGCGCCAGCAGCTTGGTAGGAGGGGGCGGAAATGAGCAGTTCTTC. The chain combines TRBV5-1 with TRBJ2-1, with D possibly TRBD1 on 7 matching bases. Germline V gives CDR1 SGHRS, CDR2 YFSETQ. Trimming removed 0 bases from V and 7 bases from J, with 14 bases in between. The CDR3 sequence is 15 residues long.

The V call is TRBV12-2, the J call TRBJ2-7; the tabulated D call, TRBD2, remains unverified against the DNA. TRBV12-2 is a recognized pseudogene. The CDR3 runs 13 residues. CDR3: CASRLALSYEQYF. DNA of the CDR3: TGTGCAAGTCGCTTAGCGTTGAGCTACGAGCAGTACTTC.

The J gene is TRBJ2-5, the V gene TRBV18; unclear D gene. The CDR3 length is 13 residues. Germline values: CDR1 KGHSH, CDR2 LQKENI. V was clipped by 3 bases and J by 1 base, with 6 bases between them. The CDR3 DNA is TGTGCCAGCTCACCCGACTTCCAAGAGACCCAGTACTTC. The encoded protein is CASSPDFQETQYF.

DNA for the CDR3: TGTGCCAGCAGTTTAAGTGGGGGGACGGGAGAGACCCAGTACTTC. It translates to CASSLSGGTGETQYF. The gene calls are TRBV27 and TRBJ2-5, with a possible D match to TRBD2 (6 bases). Germline V lookup: CDR1 MNHEY, CDR2 SMNVEV (reference sequence). Trimming shortened V by 2 bases and J by 4 bases, and 14 bases separated the two germline ends. The CDR3 is 15 amino acids.

The V call is TRBV19, the J call TRBJ1-5; TRBD1 is a possible D gene (5 bases). V was trimmed by 1 base and J by 7 bases, leaving 11 bases between them. This CDR3 spans 14 amino acids. Germline V CDR1 and CDR2: LNHDA, SQIVND (reference sequence). The CDR3 protein is CASSIGEGEQPQHF. The CDR3 DNA follows: TGTGCCAGTAGTATAGGGGAAGGGGAACAGCCCCAGCATTTT.

This clone came up once. The CDR3 loop is CASSLTRGISYSSGELFF. DNA of the CDR3: TGCGCCAGCAGCTTGACCAGGGGGATAAGTTATTCCTCCGGGGAGCTGTTTTTT. J is TRBJ2-2 and V is TRBV5-1, with 7 bases aligning to TRBD1. J was trimmed by 6 bases and V by 1 base; bases with no gene match: 15. This CDR3 has 18 residues. Germline V lookup: CDR1 SGHRS, CDR2 YFSETQ.

The rearrangement joins TRBV19 to TRBJ1-1; D remains ambiguous. The CDR3 is 13 residues long. CDR1 is LNHDA, CDR2 SQIVND, per germline (reference sequence). V was cut by 3 bases and J by 5 bases, with 10 bases left in between. The CDR3 reads CASSMGSFTEAFF. Here the CDR3 DNA reads TGTGCCAGTAGTATGGGGAGTTTTACTGAAGCTTTCTTT.

This clone was picked up a small number of times. The V gene is TRBV18, the J gene TRBJ1-5, with D hard to call. The CDR3 has 15 residues. V shed 3 bases and J shed 0 bases, with 9 bases lying between them. The germline V gene encodes CDR1 KGHSH and CDR2 LQKENI. The CDR3 DNA is TGTGCCAGCTCACCCTCCGCCGGTAGCAATCAGCCCCAGCATTTT. Its protein is CASSPSAGSNQPQHF.

The chain links TRBV2 to TRBJ2-2; 11 bases match TRBD1. The CDR3 spans 17 residues. V trimming: 3 bases; J trimming: 7 bases; junction bases outside the gene matches: 10. Germline CDR1 SNHLY, CDR2 FYNNEI. The CDR3 DNA is TGTGCCAGCAGTGACCCATCCGGGACAGGGGGAAACGGGGAGCTGTTTTTT. Translating it yields CASSDPSGTGGNGELFF.

This clone was counted between two and nine times. The chain couples TRBV2 to TRBJ2-7; TRBD2 aligns across 8 bases. The germline gives CDR1 SNHLY, CDR2 FYNNEI. The V segment lost 10 bases and the J segment 0 bases; nucleotides outside the gene matches: 5. The CDR3 covers 13 residues. CDR3 sequence reads: CATQAGGSYEQYF. Written as DNA, the CDR3 is TGTGCCACCCAGGCGGGGGGCTCCTACGAGCAGTACTTC.

The chain recombines TRBV5-1 with TRBJ2-5, with a tentative D call TRBD2 (7 bases). Trimming took off 0 bases at V and 6 bases at J, with 12 bases between the two ends. The length of the CDR3 is 14 residues. CDR1 is SGHRS and CDR2 is YFSETQ in the germline V gene. The CDR3 here is CASSLAGEGKTQYF. CDR3 nucleotides: TGCGCCAGCAGCTTGGCAGGGGAGGGGAAGACCCAGTACTTC.

This clone was seen just once. V usage is TRBV19 and J usage is TRBJ1-5; D possibly corresponds to TRBD1 (5 bases). V lost 3 bases to trimming and J lost 4 bases, with 10 bases between them. CDR3 length equals 14 residues. The germline V gene has CDR1 LNHDA and CDR2 SQIVND (reference sequence). The CDR3 DNA reads TGTGCCAGTAGTATCGGGGCGGGAAATCAGCCCCAGCATTTT. It yields the protein CASSIGAGNQPQHF.

The rearrangement joins TRBV4-2 to TRBJ2-1, with 14 bases lining up with TRBD2. Germline V gene lookup returns CDR1 LGHNA and CDR2 YNFKEQ. The V and J ends lost 4 bases and 8 bases, in that order; junction bases with no gene match: 7. The CDR3 is made up of 16 amino acids. In nucleotides, the CDR3 is TGTGCCAGCAGCCCTCGGACTAGCGGGGGGACCCATGAGCAGTTCTTC. Residues: CASSPRTSGGTHEQFF.